Sequencing of this TCR beta chain was carried out in a study of blood T cell repertoires in COVID-19 (dated by TCRdb to the early 2020s). For the wider study: The collaborator samples originated in the United States, Italy and Spain and spanned the acute and convalescent phases of COVID-19. The prospective study material was composed of cDNA or gDNA derived from T cells, B-cell-depleted T cells, or PBMCs. Subjects who had been exposed to COVID-19, were actively infected with it, or had recovered from it provided the deeply sampled blood TCRbeta repertoires that made up the dataset. A freely available public database, intended as a resource for researchers studying the immune response to SARS-CoV-2, is where the repertoires were released. Samples were obtained from the ongoing ImmuneRACE study (first 160 participants) and from about 1,300 subjects provided by 6 global collaborators. Nearly every sample came with metadata listing a de-identified subject ID, COVID-19 status, age in years and sex. HLA class I and class II types, where available, came from metadata supplied by the sample provider rather than from assay-based typing. Overall study outcomes, separate from this receptor: The quantity of clinical and demographic metadata differed by source and by participant and was supplied without curation.

TCRbeta CDR3 regions were amplified from genomic DNA using the immunoSEQ Assay, a bias-controlled multiplex PCR. As for the original processing: Nucleated cell counts per sample were estimated from amplification of reference gene primers within the assay. To quantify the absolute abundance of each unique TCRbeta CDR3 rearrangement, sequence reads were collapsed and filtered. For each sample, productive Simpson clonality was calculated by taking the square root of Simpson's diversity index across productive rearrangements. TCRdb holds this immuneACCESS table with in-frame rearrangements only. Some clones are missing; in checked studies, unresolved V genes explain under half, and the rest has no known cause. The V and J calls and clone size were taken over from that table, and D and trimming were inferred from the DNA. In all, the sample holds about 190,000 clones, and 80% to 90% of those were seen once. 2.9% of the sample is in the top ten clones.

Each collaborating institution followed its own protocols to collect whole blood in K2EDTA tubes. For TCRbeta analysis, collaborators shipped samples in one of three forms: frozen whole blood, isolated PBMCs, or DNA extracted from either of those sample types. Worth noting for this clone: Its antigen is unknown. No much larger clone is present one base from it, and per-base qualities are unavailable.

This sequence originates from a man between 45 and 60 years old with active or convalescent COVID-19. Sequencing used peripheral blood.

The nucleotide sequence is given as TGTGCCAGTAGTATGGAGGCCTTGGGGTATAATTCACCCCTCCACTTT. This translates into CASSMEALGYNSPLHF. The rearrangement combines TRBV19 with TRBJ1-6; too little of a D gene remains to name it. The CDR3 contains 16 residues, cysteine and phenylalanine counted. The DNA shown is the 48-base CDR3, in frame from base 1. The germline V gene (reference sequence) yields LNHDA for CDR1 and SQIVND for CDR2. V sheds 3 bases and J sheds 4 bases, leaving 13 bases between their ends.